The clone carrying this TCR beta chain came up once. Antigen unknown. Produced via immunoSEQ multiplex PCR; TCRdb's table is partial and in-frame only. This sample carries fewer than 40,000 clones, about 90% of them seen once, and the ten largest clones take 3.5% to 4%. Over chemoradiotherapy, repertoires were sampled more than once. CDR1 is ENHRY, CDR2 SYGVKD, per germline. The V gene end was trimmed by 8 bases and the J gene end by 1 base; junction bases not matched to a gene: 5. This CDR3 has 13 amino acids. This entry belongs to a study of chemoradiotherapy in HPV16-positive cancers. The wider study: Functional T-cell assays on two HPV16-positive patients' cells defined candidate HPV-specific clones and common TCR motifs. General study findings and limits: Non-HPV-specific T cells did not expand in tumors during treatment, whereas candidate HPV-specific clones and E7-related motifs did. Only two HPV16-positive patients supplied the functional HPV-specificity definition.

The source of this sequence is a human donor with HPV-associated anogenital cancer. J is TRBJ2-7 and V is TRBV10-3; 7 bases agree with TRBD1. This material consisted of blood, taken from a patient who underwent chemoradiotherapy. The CDR3 nucleotides read TGTGCCATCGGAACACAGGGGTCCTACGAGCAGTACTTC. Translation: CAIGTQGSYEQYF.